The following is a T cell receptor beta chain sequence with its context. The target antigen is unknown. Trimming shortened V by 5 bases and J by 6 bases, and 13 bases separated the two germline ends. The CDR3 is made up of 14 amino acids. The germline gives CDR1 SEHNR, CDR2 FQNEAQ (reference sequence). This specimen belongs to a study of response to subunit inactivated influenza vaccine. Study results and limitations: Authors suggested seasonal influenza vaccinations each recruit few new T cells.

TCRdb itself ran the RT-PCR reads through MiXCR, one entry per CDR3 protein. The sample lists hundreds of thousands of distinct CDR3 sequences; 10% to 15% were seen once. This receptor was obtained from a man over 45 who received an inactivated influenza vaccine. Source: PBMCs from blood, taken roughly 6 weeks after vaccination. The J gene is TRBJ2-2, the V gene TRBV7-9; D is ambiguous. The CDR3 protein is CASSTGSLSGELFF. CDR3 bases: TGTGCCAGCAGCACGGGCAGCTTGTCCGGGGAGCTGTTTTTT.